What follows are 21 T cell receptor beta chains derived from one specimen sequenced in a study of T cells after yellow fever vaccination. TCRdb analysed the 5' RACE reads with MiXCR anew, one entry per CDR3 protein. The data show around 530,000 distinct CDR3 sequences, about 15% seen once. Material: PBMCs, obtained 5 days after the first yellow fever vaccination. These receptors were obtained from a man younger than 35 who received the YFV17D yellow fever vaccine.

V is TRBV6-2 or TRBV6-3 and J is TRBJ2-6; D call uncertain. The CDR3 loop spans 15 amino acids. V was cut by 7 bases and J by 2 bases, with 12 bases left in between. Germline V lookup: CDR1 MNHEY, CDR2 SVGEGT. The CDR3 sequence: CASTTSWAGANVLTF. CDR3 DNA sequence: TGTGCCAGCACCACTTCCTGGGCTGGGGCCAACGTCCTGACTTTC.

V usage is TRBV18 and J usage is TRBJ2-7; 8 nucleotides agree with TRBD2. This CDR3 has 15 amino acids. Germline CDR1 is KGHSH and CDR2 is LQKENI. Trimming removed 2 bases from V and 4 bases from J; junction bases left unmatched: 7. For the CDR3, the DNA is TGTGCCAGCTCACCAAGGCAAAGCGGGGGATACGAGCAGTACTTC. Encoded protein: CASSPRQSGGYEQYF.

As DNA, the CDR3 is TGTGCCAGCACCACGGGGGTTTTGAACATTCAGTACTTC. It is translated as CASTTGVLNIQYF. The rearrangement links TRBV6-6 to TRBJ2-4, with D possibly matching TRBD2 (6 bases). Between the trimmed V and J ends, which lost 7 bases and 7 bases, there was a span of 14 bases. CDR1 and CDR2 (germline): MNHNY, SVGAGI (reference sequence). This CDR3 region has 13 residues.

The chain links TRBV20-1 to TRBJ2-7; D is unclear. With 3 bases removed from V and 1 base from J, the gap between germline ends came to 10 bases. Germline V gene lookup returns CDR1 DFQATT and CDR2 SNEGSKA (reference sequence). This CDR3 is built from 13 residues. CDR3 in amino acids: CSASHPQSYEQYF. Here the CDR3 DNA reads TGCAGTGCTAGTCACCCCCAATCCTACGAGCAGTACTTC.

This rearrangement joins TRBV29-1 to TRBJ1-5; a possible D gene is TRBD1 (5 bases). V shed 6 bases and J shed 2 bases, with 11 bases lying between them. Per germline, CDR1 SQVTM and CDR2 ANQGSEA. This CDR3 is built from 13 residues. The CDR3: CSVAVGGNQPQHF. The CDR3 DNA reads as TGCAGCGTCGCAGTGGGGGGCAATCAGCCCCAGCATTTT.

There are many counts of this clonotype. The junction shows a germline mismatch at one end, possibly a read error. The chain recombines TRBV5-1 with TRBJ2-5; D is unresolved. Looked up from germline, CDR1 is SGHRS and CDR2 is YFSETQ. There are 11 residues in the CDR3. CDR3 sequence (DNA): TGTGCCAGCAGTTTAGATGAGACCCAGTACTTC. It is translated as CASSLDETQYF.

The CDR3, as DNA: TGTGCCAGCAGCCAGGTCGCAACCTACGAGCAGTACGTC. This codes for CASSQVATYEQYV. V is TRBV5-6 and J is TRBJ2-7; D uncertain. The CDR3 covers 13 residues. The V gene lost 4 bases and the J gene lost 2 bases, with 10 bases spanning the gap. CDR1 SGHDT and CDR2 YYEEEE come from the germline V gene.

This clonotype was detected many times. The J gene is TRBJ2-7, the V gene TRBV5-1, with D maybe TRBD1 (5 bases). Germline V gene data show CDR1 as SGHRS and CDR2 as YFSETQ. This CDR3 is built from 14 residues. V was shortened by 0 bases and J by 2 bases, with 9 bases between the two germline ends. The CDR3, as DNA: TGCGCCAGCAGCTTGGCCCCAGGGCCCTACGAGCAGTACGTC. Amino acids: CASSLAPGPYEQYV.

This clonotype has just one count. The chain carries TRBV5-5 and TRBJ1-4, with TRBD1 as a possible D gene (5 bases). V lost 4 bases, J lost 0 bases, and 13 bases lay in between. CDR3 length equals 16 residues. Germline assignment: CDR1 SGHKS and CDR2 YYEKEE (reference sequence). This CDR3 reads CASSPRRDATNEKLFF. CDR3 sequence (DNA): TGTGCCAGCAGCCCCCGGAGGGACGCAACTAATGAAAAACTGTTTTTT.

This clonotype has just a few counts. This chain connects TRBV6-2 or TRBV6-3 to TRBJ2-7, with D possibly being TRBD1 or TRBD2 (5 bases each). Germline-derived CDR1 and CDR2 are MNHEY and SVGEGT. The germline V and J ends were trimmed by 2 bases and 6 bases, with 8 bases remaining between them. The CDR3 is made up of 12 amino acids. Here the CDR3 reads CASSYGGSEQYV. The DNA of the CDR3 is TGTGCCAGCAGTTACGGGGGTTCCGAGCAGTACGTC.

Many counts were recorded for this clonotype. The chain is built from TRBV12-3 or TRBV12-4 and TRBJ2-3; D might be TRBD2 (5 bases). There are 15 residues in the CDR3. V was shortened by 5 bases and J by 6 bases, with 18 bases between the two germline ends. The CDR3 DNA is TGTGCCAGCAGTAGGGATGTGACGGGAAGGGATACGCAGTATTTT. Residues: CASSRDVTGRDTQYF.

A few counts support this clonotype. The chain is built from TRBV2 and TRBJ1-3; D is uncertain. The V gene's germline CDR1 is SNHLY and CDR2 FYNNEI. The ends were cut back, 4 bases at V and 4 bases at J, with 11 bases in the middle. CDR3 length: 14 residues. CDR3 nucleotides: TGTGCCAGCAGTGGACTTCCTCCGGGAAACACCATATATTTT. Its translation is CASSGLPPGNTIYF.

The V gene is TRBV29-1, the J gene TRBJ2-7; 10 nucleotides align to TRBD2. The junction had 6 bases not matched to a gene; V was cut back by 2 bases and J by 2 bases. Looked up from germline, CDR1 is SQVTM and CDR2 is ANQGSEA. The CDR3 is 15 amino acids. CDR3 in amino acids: CSVEHTSGTTYEQYF. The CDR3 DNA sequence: TGCAGCGTTGAACATACTAGCGGGACGACCTACGAGCAGTACTTC.

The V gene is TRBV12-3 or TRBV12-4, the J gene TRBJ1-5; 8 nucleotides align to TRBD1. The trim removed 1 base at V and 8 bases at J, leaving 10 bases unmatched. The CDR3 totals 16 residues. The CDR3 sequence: CASSLVGQGRSKPQHF. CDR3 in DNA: TGTGCCAGCAGTTTAGTCGGACAGGGACGTAGCAAGCCCCAGCATTTT.

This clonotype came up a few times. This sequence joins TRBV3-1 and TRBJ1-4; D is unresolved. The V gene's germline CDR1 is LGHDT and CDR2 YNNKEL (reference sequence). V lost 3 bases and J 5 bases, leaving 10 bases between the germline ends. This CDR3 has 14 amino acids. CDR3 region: CASSQVARNEKLFF. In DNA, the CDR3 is TGTGCCAGCAGCCAGGTGGCCAGGAATGAAAAACTGTTTTTT.

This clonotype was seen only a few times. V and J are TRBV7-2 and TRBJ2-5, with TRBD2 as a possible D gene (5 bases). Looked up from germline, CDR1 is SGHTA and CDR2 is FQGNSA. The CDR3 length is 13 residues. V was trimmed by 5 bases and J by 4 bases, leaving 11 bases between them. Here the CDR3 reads CASSASRAETQYF. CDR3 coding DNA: TGTGCCAGCAGCGCTTCGAGGGCAGAGACCCAGTACTTC.

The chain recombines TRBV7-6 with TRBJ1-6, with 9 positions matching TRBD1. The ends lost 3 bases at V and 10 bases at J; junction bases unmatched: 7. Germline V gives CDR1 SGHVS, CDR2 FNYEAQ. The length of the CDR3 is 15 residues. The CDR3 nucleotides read TGTGCCAGCAGCTTGGGGGGGACAGGGATATCACCCCTCCACTTT. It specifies CASSLGGTGISPLHF. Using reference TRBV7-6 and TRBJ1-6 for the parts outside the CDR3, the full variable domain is GAGVSQSPRYKVTKRGQDVALRCDPISGHVSLYWYRQALGQGPEFLTYFNYEAQQDKSGLPNDRFSAERPEGSISTLTIQRTEQRDSAMYRCASSLGGTGISPLHFGNGTRLTVT.

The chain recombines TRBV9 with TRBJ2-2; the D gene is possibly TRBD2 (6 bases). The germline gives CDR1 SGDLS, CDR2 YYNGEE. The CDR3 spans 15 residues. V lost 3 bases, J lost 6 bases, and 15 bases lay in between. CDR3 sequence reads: CASSAGGEVPGELFF. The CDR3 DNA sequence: TGTGCCAGCAGCGCTGGAGGGGAAGTACCCGGGGAGCTGTTTTTT.

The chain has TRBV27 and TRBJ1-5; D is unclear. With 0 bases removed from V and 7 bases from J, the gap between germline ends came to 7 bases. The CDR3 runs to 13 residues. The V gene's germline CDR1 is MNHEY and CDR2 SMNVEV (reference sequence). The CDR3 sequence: CASSLSRKQPQHF. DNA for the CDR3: TGTGCCAGCAGTTTATCCAGGAAACAGCCCCAGCATTTT.

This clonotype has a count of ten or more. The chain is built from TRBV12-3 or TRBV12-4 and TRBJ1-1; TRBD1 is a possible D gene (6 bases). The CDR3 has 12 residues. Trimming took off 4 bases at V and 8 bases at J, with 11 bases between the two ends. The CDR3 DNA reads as TGTGCCAGCAGTTCTGGGGGGCCAGAAGCTTTCTTT. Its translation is CASSSGGPEAFF.

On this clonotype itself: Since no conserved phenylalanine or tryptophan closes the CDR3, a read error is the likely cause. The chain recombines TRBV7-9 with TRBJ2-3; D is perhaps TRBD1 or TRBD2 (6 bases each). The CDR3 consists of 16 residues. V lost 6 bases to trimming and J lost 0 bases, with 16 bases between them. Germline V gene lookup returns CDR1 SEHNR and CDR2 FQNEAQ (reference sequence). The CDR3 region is CASSSGGTLSTDTQYL. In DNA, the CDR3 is TGTGCCAGCAGTTCGGGCGGGACACTAAGCACAGATACGCAGTATTTA.